This T cell receptor (beta chain) was retrieved from a study of identical twins (dated by TCRdb to 2016 to 2017). Describing the broader study: To test whether fetal clonotypes persist, the study used deep sequencing on TCR alpha and beta repertoires from monozygotic twins, unrelated adults of various ages, and cord blood. Replicate twin experiments were performed at different times using different library preparation protocols to rule out contamination.

Library creation used 5' RACE. Data came from an Illumina HiSeq 2000. Template switching added a universal primer binding site, and the final cDNA carried a unique molecular identifier that allowed TCR cDNA molecules to be counted accurately. Specific primers in the conserved constant-segment region were used to synthesize first-strand cDNA for the TCR alpha and beta chains. To control for contamination, each cDNA library was double barcoded with a SMART-Mk sample barcode plus Illumina barcodes. TruSeq adapter sequences along with Illumina sample barcodes were introduced in two successive PCR steps. The TCR alpha and beta cDNA libraries were sequenced on the Illumina HiSeq platform using custom primers. The authors' analysis ran thus. MiGEC was used to process raw reads and extract unique molecular identifiers, and MiXCR was used to find CDR3 positions. For each individual, recombination models were inferred using an EM algorithm with the repgenHMM and IGoR tools. Shared clonotypes were analyzed with the tcR package in R, and sharing was normalized by the product of cloneset sizes. Out-of-frame nonproductive sequences were analyzed to study raw recombination free of thymic and clonal selection effects. The public reads were quality trimmed at Q25 with fastp and then assembled into clones with MiXCR by TCRdb, keeping productive beta chains. Identical CDR3 proteins give one entry, which carries the most common genes and DNA. These V and J calls are TCRdb output, not the study's own analysis. This sample lists about 810,000 distinct CDR3 sequences; 10% to 15% were detected once. The biggest ten clones account for around 1.6% of the sample.

As concerns this clonotype: Which antigen it targets is not known. No much larger clonotype is one base removed from it; base qualities were not supplied.

Every donor was a healthy Caucasian. Three pairs of female monozygotic twins, all aged roughly 18 to 29 years, were included in the twin cohort. Peripheral blood mononuclear cells were the source from which RNA for the TCR libraries was isolated. Study-wide conclusions, independent of this receptor: Zero-insertion analyses could be partly confounded by invariant T cells such as MAIT and iNKT, though diverse VJ usage argued against such confounding for most clonotypes. Compared with coincidental sharing between unrelated individuals, out-of-frame TCR alpha sequences shared between twins had an excess of sequences with low generation probability. Out-of-frame TCR alpha sharing in monozygotic twins was systematically underestimated by recombination models, whereas sharing between unrelated individuals was in agreement with the recombination models. Excess twin sharing in beta out-of-frame sequences was weaker because fewer shared sequences lowered the signal-to-noise ratio. Because the same donors could not be followed over many years, the conclusions depended on cross-sectional statistical analysis. Abundant cord blood beta clonotypes had fewer insertions, young adult naive repertoires showed a similar but weaker trend, and memory repertoires showed no such trend.

Another study also made use of these data, one on yellow fever vaccine responses in identical twins. That second publication adds: According to the authors, in identical twins the way T cells responded to vaccination appeared partly convergent and partly personalized. Focusing on identical twins, the study followed the T cell clones that responded to the vaccine, and did so with precision.

The sequence was collected from a woman in her late teens or twenties in good health. Sequenced material: PBMCs.

The DNA is as follows: TGTGCCACCAGCATCGGGACAGGGGTAGGGGATGAGCAGTTCTTC. Its protein is CATSIGTGVGDEQFF. The chain joins TRBV15 to TRBJ2-1; TRBD1 lines up with 10 middle nucleotides. V trim: 4 bases; J trim: 8 bases; unmatched bases: 8. Looking up the germline V gene (reference sequence) yields CDR1 LNHNV and CDR2 YYDKDF. Its CDR3 holds 15 amino acids, cysteine through phenylalanine. Kept here is only the CDR3 DNA, which spans 45 bases and is read in frame from base 1.